This T cell receptor (beta chain) was captured by sequencing in a study of blood T cell repertoires in COVID-19. On the study more broadly: The analysed material was cDNA or gDNA that came from T cells, B-cell-depleted T cells, or PBMCs.

Those enrolled, adults aged roughly 18 to 89 years, came from 25 or so US areas. In assigning cohorts, the study relied on participant-reported clinical history. CDR3 length: 13 amino acids. V gave up 2 bases and J gave up 4 bases, with 8 bases separating them. Germline V gives CDR1 SGHDN, CDR2 FVKESK. The protocol was immunoSEQ multiplex PCR, while the TCRdb copy is restricted to in-frame clones and leaves out a portion. In the table there are roughly 500,000 clones, about 88% of which are singletons. The V gene is TRBV14, the J gene TRBJ1-2; no reliable D call. The sample taken for sequencing was PBMCs or T cells enriched from blood (not recorded which). This TCR came from a woman aged 55-69 years who had recovered from COVID-19. The CDR3 spells CASSQQETYGYTF. In nucleotides, the CDR3 is TGTGCCAGCAGCCAACAGGAAACCTATGGCTACACCTTC.